The rows below give T cell receptor beta chains drawn from one sample of a study of T cell responses to AZD1222 COVID-19 vaccine. Here immunoSEQ multiplex PCR was the method, and the copy in TCRdb shows in-frame clones only, minus some. There are 150,000 to 200,000 clones in the sample; roughly 94% occur only once, and 1.3% lies in the top ten. The starting material was peripheral blood, obtained 28 days after the second AZD1222 dose. These receptors came from an adult who received the AZD1222 COVID-19 vaccine. Both conserved end residues are part of each CDR3. The D gene is left open where the match is weak. Where a row states a size, it is once, few, many or the class of an expanded clone; other rows omit it.

j_gene	d_gene	v_gene	abundance	CDR3aa	CDR3nt
TRBJ2-1	TRBD2	TRBV19	once	CASSVQLAGEVTNEQFF	TGTGCCAGTAGTGTTCAACTAGCGGGAGAGGTGACGAATGAGCAGTTCTTC
TRBJ2-1	TRBD1	TRBV9	-	CASSVGTGGYNEQFF	TGTGCCAGCAGCGTAGGGACAGGGGGCTACAATGAGCAGTTCTTC
TRBJ2-1	-	TRBV2	-	CASSWDSYNEQFF	TGTGCCAGCAGCTGGGACTCCTACAATGAGCAGTTCTTC
TRBJ2-1	TRBD1	TRBV10-3	-	CAISGQGQHNEQFF	TGTGCCATCAGCGGACAGGGGCAACACAATGAGCAGTTCTTC
TRBJ1-1	TRBD1	TRBV5-5	few	CASSSTDKTGANTEAFF	TGTGCCAGCAGCTCTACAGACAAGACAGGGGCGAACACTGAAGCTTTCTTT
TRBJ2-1	-	TRBV11-2	-	CASSPGPSRDNEQFF	TGTGCCAGCAGCCCCGGACCCTCCCGGGACAATGAGCAGTTCTTC
TRBJ2-1	TRBD2	TRBV28	-	CASSLPLAGGPRVEQFF	TGTGCCAGCAGTTTACCCCTAGCGGGAGGGCCAAGGGTTGAGCAGTTCTTC
TRBJ1-1	TRBD1	TRBV19	-	CASSPWTGLTGDTEAFF	TGTGCCAGTAGTCCTTGGACAGGGTTAACCGGGGACACTGAAGCTTTCTTT
TRBJ1-2	-	TRBV29-1	-	CSVGEGFSGYTF	TGCAGCGTTGGAGAGGGGTTCAGTGGCTACACCTTC
TRBJ2-1	-	TRBV19	-	CASSLSTSYNEQFF	TGTGCCAGTAGTCTTTCCACCTCCTACAATGAGCAGTTCTTC
TRBJ2-2	-	TRBV6-5	-	CASKLGGTGELFF	TGTGCCAGTAAACTAGGGGGGACCGGGGAGCTGTTTTTT
TRBJ1-1	-	TRBV29-1	-	CSVRRQVGSGTEAFF	TGCAGCGTTAGAAGACAGGTGGGTTCGGGCACTGAAGCTTTCTTT
TRBJ2-7	TRBD1	TRBV19	-	CASSWDRASYEQYF	TGTGCCAGTAGCTGGGACAGGGCCTCCTACGAGCAGTACTTC
TRBJ1-1	TRBD1	TRBV7-3	-	CASSQTGGGNTEAFF	TGTGCCAGCAGCCAGACAGGGGGCGGGAACACTGAAGCTTTCTTT
TRBJ2-7	-	TRBV5-4	few	CASSLSSYEQYF	TGTGCCAGCAGCTTGAGCTCCTACGAGCAGTACTTC
TRBJ1-5	TRBD1	TRBV27	-	CASSLWGQGLPQHF	TGTGCCAGCAGTTTATGGGGACAGGGTTTACCCCAGCATTTT
TRBJ2-5	-	TRBV7-2	-	CATSPGIRETQYF	TGTGCCACCTCCCCCGGGATTAGAGAGACCCAGTACTTC
TRBJ1-5	-	TRBV11-2	-	CASSRQTNQPQHF	TGTGCCAGCAGCCGACAGACAAATCAGCCCCAGCATTTT
TRBJ2-1	TRBD2	TRBV19	-	CASIGRDGSSYNEQFF	TGTGCCAGTATTGGGAGGGACGGGAGCTCCTACAATGAGCAGTTCTTC
TRBJ1-2	-	TRBV6-1	-	CASSESGYGYTF	TGTGCCAGCAGTGAATCGGGCTATGGCTACACCTTC
TRBJ2-7	-	TRBV6-2/TRBV6-3	-	CASSYSYSLSSYEQYF	TGTGCCAGCAGTTACTCTTACAGTTTGAGCTCCTACGAGCAGTACTTC
TRBJ1-5	-	TRBV27	-	CASSMQPNQPQHF	TGTGCCAGCAGTATGCAGCCTAATCAGCCCCAGCATTTT
TRBJ1-2	-	TRBV29-1	-	CSVEAPHSKYGYTF	TGCAGCGTTGAAGCTCCCCACAGTAAATATGGCTACACCTTC
TRBJ1-1	-	TRBV21-1	-	CASITPGQLRVDTEAFF	TGTGCCAGCATTACTCCGGGACAGTTAAGGGTCGACACTGAAGCTTTCTTT
TRBJ2-6	-	TRBV6-5	-	CASRYRVTGANVLTF	TGTGCCAGCAGGTACAGGGTGACTGGGGCCAACGTCCTGACTTTC
TRBJ2-2	-	TRBV5-6	-	CASSPLGSGELFF	TGTGCCAGCAGCCCACTGGGTTCCGGGGAGCTGTTTTTT
TRBJ1-2	TRBD1	TRBV6-6	-	CASSRVTQGARANYGYTF	TGTGCCAGCAGTCGAGTTACACAGGGGGCGCGGGCTAACTATGGCTACACCTTC
TRBJ1-2	-	TRBV11-2	-	CASSLVTGNGGGYTF	TGTGCCAGCAGCTTAGTCACAGGGAACGGGGGGGGCTACACCTTC
TRBJ1-5	-	TRBV28	-	CASLHGGTGPNQPQHF	TGTGCCAGCCTTCACGGGGGAACAGGCCCCAATCAGCCCCAGCATTTT
TRBJ1-5	-	TRBV15	-	CATSRMGNQPQHF	TGTGCCACCAGCAGGATGGGAAATCAGCCCCAGCATTTT
TRBJ2-5	TRBD2	TRBV7-9	-	CASSFGEGRETQYF	TGTGCCAGCAGCTTCGGGGAGGGCCGAGAGACCCAGTACTTC
TRBJ1-2	-	TRBV15	-	CATSRLREGGGYTF	TGTGCCACCAGCAGACTCCGGGAGGGGGGTGGCTACACCTTC
TRBJ2-5	TRBD1	TRBV6-2/TRBV6-3	-	CASSYRDRVQTQYF	TGTGCCAGCAGTTACCGGGACAGGGTTCAGACCCAGTACTTC
TRBJ2-1	-	TRBV4-2	-	CASSQDPTLSSYNEQFF	TGTGCCAGCAGCCAAGATCCCACCTTGAGCTCCTACAATGAGCAGTTCTTC
TRBJ1-6	TRBD1	TRBV5-5	-	CASSYWIDRGYEPLHF	TGTGCCAGCAGCTATTGGATAGACAGGGGATATGAACCCCTCCACTTT
TRBJ1-1	-	TRBV5-4	-	CASSGTRGRGEAFF	TGTGCCAGCAGCGGGACCCGAGGACGGGGGGAAGCTTTCTTT
TRBJ1-2	-	TRBV20-1	-	CSAPQLDGYTF	TGCAGTGCTCCCCAGTTGGATGGCTACACCTTC
TRBJ2-1	TRBD1	TRBV7-2	-	CASSFYGQAANEQFF	TGTGCCAGCAGCTTCTACGGACAGGCCGCAAATGAGCAGTTCTTC
TRBJ1-5	-	TRBV4-1	-	CASSIHGGTLSNQPQHF	TGCGCCAGCAGCATCCACGGAGGCACACTTAGCAATCAGCCCCAGCATTTT
TRBJ1-6	-	TRBV3-1/TRBV3-2	-	CASEPEGNNSPLHF	TGTGCCAGCGAACCTGAGGGGAATAATTCACCCCTCCACTTT
TRBJ1-1	TRBD1	TRBV27	-	CASSYRTGASAEAFF	TGTGCCAGCAGTTATCGGACAGGGGCTAGCGCTGAAGCTTTCTTT
TRBJ1-2	-	TRBV5-5	-	CASSLRGPGSYGYTF	TGTGCCAGCAGCCTGAGGGGACCGGGGAGCTATGGCTACACCTTC
TRBJ1-1	-	TRBV12-3/TRBV12-4	-	CASRVGNTEAFF	TGTGCCAGCAGGGTAGGGAACACTGAAGCTTTCTTT
TRBJ2-3	-	TRBV14	-	CASSQVTVSTDTQYF	TGTGCCAGCAGCCAAGTTACGGTGAGCACAGATACGCAGTATTTT
TRBJ1-2	-	TRBV7-9	-	CASGVEGAYTF	TGTGCCAGCGGCGTGGAGGGCGCTTACACCTTC
TRBJ1-2	-	TRBV18	-	CASSVEASGNYGYTF	TGTGCCAGCTCAGTCGAGGCATCGGGGAACTATGGCTACACCTTC
TRBJ1-5	-	TRBV5-6	-	CASSFRDSNQPQHF	TGTGCCAGCAGCTTCAGGGATAGCAATCAGCCCCAGCATTTT
TRBJ2-3	-	TRBV24-1	-	CATSDFERRTSTDTQYF	TGTGCCACCAGTGATTTCGAACGGCGGACCAGCACAGATACGCAGTATTTT
TRBJ2-3	-	TRBV11-3	-	CASSSRGTDTQYF	TGTGCCAGCAGCTCCCGGGGCACAGATACGCAGTATTTT
TRBJ2-1	-	TRBV25-1	-	CASSEYEGLRYNEQFF	TGTGCCAGCAGTGAATACGAGGGGCTGAGATACAATGAGCAGTTCTTC
TRBJ2-1	TRBD1	TRBV24-1	-	CATSDHRGEQFF	TGTGCCACCAGTGATCACAGGGGCGAGCAGTTCTTC
TRBJ2-1	TRBD2	TRBV2	-	CASTPAGAGNEQFF	TGTGCCAGCACCCCAGCGGGAGCCGGGAATGAGCAGTTCTTC
TRBJ1-1	-	TRBV24-1	-	CATRRGAGVTEAFF	TGTGCCACCAGGCGTGGGGCGGGGGTCACTGAAGCTTTCTTT
TRBJ2-1	TRBD1	TRBV10-2	-	CASRERQGSDEQFF	TGCGCCAGCAGGGAGAGACAGGGTAGTGATGAGCAGTTCTTC
TRBJ2-5	TRBD1	TRBV2	-	CASSELTGPWGTQYF	TGTGCCAGCAGTGAATTGACAGGGCCTTGGGGGACCCAGTACTTC
TRBJ1-5	-	TRBV6-5	-	CATKSGGAPNQPQHF	TGTGCCACCAAAAGCGGGGGGGCGCCGAATCAGCCCCAGCATTTT
TRBJ1-3	-	TRBV7-6	-	CASSLHLQAEGRSGNTIYF	TGTGCCAGCAGCTTACATCTCCAAGCCGAGGGTCGCTCTGGAAACACCATATATTTT
TRBJ2-3	TRBD2	TRBV6-4	medium-sized	CASSALAGGTDTQYF	TGTGCCAGCAGTGCACTAGCGGGGGGAACAGATACGCAGTATTTT